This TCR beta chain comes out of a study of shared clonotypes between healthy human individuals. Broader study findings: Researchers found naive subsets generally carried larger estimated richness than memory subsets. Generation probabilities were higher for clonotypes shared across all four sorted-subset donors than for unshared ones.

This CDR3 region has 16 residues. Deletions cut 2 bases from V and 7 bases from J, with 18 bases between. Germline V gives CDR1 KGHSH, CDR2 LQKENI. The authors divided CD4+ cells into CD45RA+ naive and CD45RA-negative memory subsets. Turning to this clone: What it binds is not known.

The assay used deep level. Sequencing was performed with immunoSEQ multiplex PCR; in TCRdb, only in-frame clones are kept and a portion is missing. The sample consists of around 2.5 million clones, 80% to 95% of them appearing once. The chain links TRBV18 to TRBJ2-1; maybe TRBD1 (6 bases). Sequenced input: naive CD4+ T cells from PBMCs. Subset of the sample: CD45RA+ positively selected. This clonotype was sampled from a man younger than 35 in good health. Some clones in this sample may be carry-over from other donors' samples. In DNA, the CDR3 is TGTGCCAGCTCACCAGGTGTAGGGGGTGGTGGAAATGAGCAGTTCTTC. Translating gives CASSPGVGGGGNEQFF.